The T cell receptor beta chain under discussion was sequenced for a study of blood T cell repertoires in COVID-19. Per the germline V gene, CDR1 is ENHRY and CDR2 is SYGVKD. CDR3 length equals 13 residues. The V end lost 11 bases, the J end lost 5 bases, and 16 bases lay between the germline ends. TCRdb's copy holds only in-frame clones and misses some; the assay was immunoSEQ multiplex PCR. The table has some 260,000 clones, more than 75% seen once. The sequencing input was PBMCs or T cells enriched from blood (not recorded which). The sequence was collected from a man in his forties or fifties who had recovered from COVID-19. V gene TRBV10-3 combines with J gene TRBJ1-5, with D tentatively TRBD1 (6 bases). CDR3 amino acids: CASTGQPDQPQHF. DNA for the CDR3: TGTGCCTCAACGGGACAACCCGATCAGCCCCAGCATTTT.